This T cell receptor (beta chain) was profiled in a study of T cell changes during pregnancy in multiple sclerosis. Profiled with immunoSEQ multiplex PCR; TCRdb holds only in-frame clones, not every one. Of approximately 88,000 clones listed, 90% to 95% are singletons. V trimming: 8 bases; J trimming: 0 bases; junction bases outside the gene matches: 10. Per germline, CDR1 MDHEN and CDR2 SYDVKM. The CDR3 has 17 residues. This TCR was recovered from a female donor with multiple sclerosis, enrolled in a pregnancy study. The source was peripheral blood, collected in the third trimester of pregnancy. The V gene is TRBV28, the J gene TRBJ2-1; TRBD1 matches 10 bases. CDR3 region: CASGREGQGSSYNEQFF. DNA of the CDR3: TGTGCCAGCGGTCGAGAGGGACAGGGGAGCTCCTACAATGAGCAGTTCTTC.